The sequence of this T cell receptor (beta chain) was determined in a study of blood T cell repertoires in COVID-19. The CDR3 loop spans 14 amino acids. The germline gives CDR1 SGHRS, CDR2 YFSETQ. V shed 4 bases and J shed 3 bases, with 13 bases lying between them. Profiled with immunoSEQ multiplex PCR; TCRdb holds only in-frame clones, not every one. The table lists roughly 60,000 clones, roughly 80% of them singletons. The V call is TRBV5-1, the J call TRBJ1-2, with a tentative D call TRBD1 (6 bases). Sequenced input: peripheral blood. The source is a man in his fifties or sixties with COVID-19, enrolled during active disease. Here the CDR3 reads CASSLRDTYYGYTF. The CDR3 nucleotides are TGCGCCAGCAGCCTTCGGGACACCTACTATGGCTACACCTTC.